This T cell receptor beta chain was sequenced for a study of PD-1 blockade in classical Hodgkin lymphoma. The assay was immunoSEQ multiplex PCR, and TCRdb's table has in-frame clones only and misses some. This sample has tens of thousands of clones, with 87% found just once. Trimming removed 5 bases at V and 4 bases at J, with 18 bases between. From germline, CDR1 is SGHRS and CDR2 YFSETQ. This CDR3 is built from 15 residues. Details on this clone: Its antigen is as yet unknown.

This sample's time point: cycle 4 day 1 (C4D1), after 6 weeks of nivolumab. In every patient, relapse followed autologous stem cell transplantation, while exposure to brentuximab vedotin differed. Overall study results and limits: Patients with a complete response exhibited baseline diversity comparable to newly diagnosed patients. Reasons behind the repertoire differences stay unclear, perhaps disease activity or earlier therapy.

This material consisted of peripheral blood mononuclear cells (PBMCs), taken before the fourth cycle of nivolumab. The chain couples TRBV5-1 to TRBJ1-1, with D possibly being TRBD1 (5 bases). The TCR comes from a human donor with classical Hodgkin lymphoma. Written as DNA, the CDR3 is TGCGCCAGCAGTCCTGATCCAGGGTCTAGCACTGAAGCTTTCTTT. It codes for CASSPDPGSSTEAFF.